A single sample is the source of the 30 T cell receptor beta chains below, sequenced in a study of post-analysis software for immune sequencing data. Points from the study as a whole: TRBV5-6, TRBV5-1 and TRBV20-1 were among five TRBV segments more frequent in patients than controls.

Their target antigens are unknown. The TCR beta cDNA libraries carried unique molecular identifiers. In TCRdb, the PCR reads were re-called with MiXCR into one record per CDR3 protein. Among fewer than 550,000 distinct CDR3 sequences listed, roughly 34% were seen once. Specimen: blood. Every receptor here comes from a girl aged 2-17 years with multiple sclerosis.

The gene calls are TRBV12-3 or TRBV12-4 and TRBJ2-1; D ambiguous. V was shortened by 7 bases and J by 2 bases, with 6 bases between the two germline ends. The CDR3 is 12 amino acids. The CDR3 nucleotides read TGTGCCAGCACCCAGGCCTACAATGAGCAGTTCTTC. Its protein is CASTQAYNEQFF.

This chain uses TRBV20-1 with TRBJ2-3; 7 nucleotides line up with TRBD2. The CDR3 totals 14 residues. Germline V CDR1 and CDR2: DFQATT, SNEGSKA (reference sequence). The V segment lost 3 bases and the J segment 6 bases; nucleotides outside the gene matches: 9. For the CDR3, the DNA is TGCAGTGCTAGCGGGACTACCGCCTGGGATACGCAGTATTTT. Protein: CSASGTTAWDTQYF.

The chain links TRBV5-1 to TRBJ1-1, with D unresolved. V was clipped by 0 bases and J by 3 bases, with 12 bases between them. This CDR3 spans 15 amino acids. CDR1 SGHRS and CDR2 YFSETQ come from the germline V gene. CDR3 nucleotides: TGCGCCAGCAGCTTGGATGGCCGGACGGACACTGAAGCTTTCTTT. Protein sequence: CASSLDGRTDTEAFF.

The chain employs TRBV12-3 or TRBV12-4 and TRBJ2-5; D ambiguous. The length of the CDR3 is 15 residues. The V and J ends lost 1 base and 2 bases respectively, with 11 bases between them. CDR3 protein: CASSLVSRSQETQYF. The CDR3 DNA reads as TGTGCCAGCAGTTTAGTCTCGAGGAGTCAAGAGACCCAGTACTTC.

This clonotype was seen more than once but under ten times. The rearrangement links TRBV29-1 to TRBJ2-5, with D possibly TRBD1 on 5 matching bases. V was pared by 7 bases and J by 2 bases, with 11 bases between. CDR1 and CDR2 from the germline V gene are SQVTM and ANQGSEA. This CDR3 comprises 12 residues. This CDR3 is CSARQQQETQYF. DNA of the CDR3: TGCAGCGCCCGACAGCAACAAGAGACCCAGTACTTC.

On this clonotype: The junction and the germline gene differ at one end; a read error may be behind it. CDR3 DNA sequence: TGCGCCAGCAAACTAGGAGGCCCAACTAATGAAAAACGGTTTTTT. Translating gives CASKLGGPTNEKRFF. The J gene is TRBJ1-4, the V gene TRBV5-1; D is unclear. Germline CDR1 reads SGHRS; CDR2 reads YFSETQ. This CDR3 spans 15 amino acids. Using reference TRBV5-1 and TRBJ1-4 for the parts outside the CDR3, the full variable domain is KAGVTQTPRYLIKTRGQQVTLSCSPISGHRSVSWYQQTPGQGLQFLFEYFSETQRNKGNFPGRFSGRQFSNSRSEMNVSTLELGDSALYLCASKLGGPTNEKRFFGSGTQLSVL.

V is TRBV12-3 or TRBV12-4 and J is TRBJ2-5; weak D call: TRBD2 (5 bases). The J call is uncertain, as TRBJ2-7 better fits the DNA end. The CDR3 has 12 amino acids. The CDR3 region is CASSFGRREQYF. For the CDR3, the DNA is TGTGCCAGCAGTTTTGGGAGACGCGAGCAGTACTTC.

This clonotype was counted only a few times. The chain recombines TRBV20-1 with TRBJ2-3, with D perhaps TRBD1 (6 bases). The V end was cut by 2 bases, the J end by 2 bases, with 17 bases between. CDR1 DFQATT and CDR2 SNEGSKA come from the germline V gene (reference sequence). CDR3 size: 16 residues. CDR3 DNA sequence: TGCAGTGCTAGACCGATTCGACAGGAGATCACAGATACGCAGTATTTT. This sequence encodes CSARPIRQEITDTQYF.

The chain couples TRBV18 to TRBJ1-6; TRBD1 is a possible D gene (6 bases). There are 15 residues in the CDR3. Deletions cut 2 bases from V and 6 bases from J, with 11 bases between. Germline-derived CDR1 and CDR2 are KGHSH and LQKENI. The CDR3 region has the DNA TGTGCCAGCTCACCAAAGACAGGTGGTAATTCACCCCTCCACTTT. Protein sequence: CASSPKTGGNSPLHF. Variable domain in full (rest from reference TRBV18 and TRBJ1-6): NAGVMQNPRHLVRRRGQEARLRCSPMKGHSHVYWYRQLPEEGLKFMVYLQKENIIDESGMPKERFSAEFPKEGPSILRIQQVVRGDSAAYFCASSPKTGGNSPLHFGNGTRLTVT.

The sample holds a few counts of this clonotype. CDR3 DNA sequence: TGCAGTGCTACCCCCAAGGAAGTCACAGATACGCAGTATTTT. Translation gives CSATPKEVTDTQYF. The chain couples TRBV20-1 to TRBJ2-3; D not certain. The germline V and J ends were trimmed by 4 bases and 2 bases, with 13 bases remaining between them. The CDR3 length is 14 residues. CDR1 DFQATT and CDR2 SNEGSKA come from the germline V gene (reference sequence).

This clonotype has more than one count but fewer than ten. This chain links TRBV5-1 with TRBJ1-6, with D perhaps matching TRBD1 (5 bases). The CDR3 runs 13 residues. With 5 bases removed from V and 14 bases from J, the gap between germline ends came to 17 bases. Germline values: CDR1 SGHRS, CDR2 YFSETQ. The CDR3 nucleotides read TGCGCCAGCAGTATAGCAGGGTTGGATTCCCTCCACTTT. Amino acid sequence: CASSIAGLDSLHF.

In its sample, this clonotype was seen many times. The V call is TRBV10-2, the J call TRBJ2-7; D uncertain. The germline gives CDR1 WSHSY, CDR2 SAAADI. Trimming cost V 6 bases and J 1 base, with 10 bases left between them. This CDR3 contains 13 residues. The CDR3 nucleotides read TGCGCCAGCAGCCCTCTCCTTTCCTACGAGCAGTACTTC. Translated, it gives CASSPLLSYEQYF.

This clonotype occurred a few times. V gene TRBV5-6 combines with J gene TRBJ1-1, with a weak D call TRBD1 (6 bases). V dropped 6 bases and J dropped 0 bases, with 18 bases sitting between them. Germline CDR1 is SGHDT and CDR2 is YYEEEE. This CDR3 spans 16 amino acids. CDR3 protein: CASTFQVDRMNTEAFF. Here the CDR3 DNA reads TGTGCCAGCACCTTCCAAGTCGACAGGATGAACACTGAAGCTTTCTTT.

This clonotype was seen a handful of times. The chain links TRBV25-1 to TRBJ2-1; D remains ambiguous. The germline V gene encodes CDR1 MGHDK and CDR2 SYGVNS. The CDR3 covers 16 residues. Trimming removed 6 bases from V and 0 bases from J, with 15 bases in between. CDR3 sequence reads: CASSGLGIRSYNEQFF. As DNA, the CDR3 is TGTGCCAGCAGCGGTCTCGGAATTCGCTCCTACAATGAGCAGTTCTTC.

The chain is built from TRBV5-1 and TRBJ2-4; 9 bases fit TRBD1. The J call is doubtful: the DNA matches TRBJ2-5 better. Per the germline V gene, CDR1 is SGHRS and CDR2 is YFSETQ. This CDR3 spans 15 amino acids. As DNA, the CDR3 is TGCGCCAGCAGCTCTTCCGGGACAGGGCAAGAGACCCAGTACTTC. Its translation: CASSSSGTGQETQYF.

The CDR3 sequence is CASSSGINTDTQYF. CDR3 in DNA: TGCGCCAGCAGTAGCGGGATAAACACAGATACGCAGTATTTT. The gene calls are TRBV4-1 and TRBJ2-3, with TRBD2 matching over 8 bases. Germline values: CDR1 MGHRA, CDR2 YSYEKL. The CDR3 runs to 14 residues. V shed 6 bases and J 2 bases; nucleotides not matched to a gene: 4.

The chain employs TRBV5-1 and TRBJ1-2; 7 bases are shared with TRBD1. The CDR3 consists of 15 residues. Germline CDR1 reads SGHRS; CDR2 reads YFSETQ. Trimming removed 0 bases from V and 4 bases from J; junction bases left unmatched: 6. This CDR3 is CASSLEGGASYGYTF. The CDR3 bases are TGCGCCAGCAGCTTGGAAGGGGGCGCATCCTATGGCTACACCTTC.

CDR3 sequence (DNA): TGTGCCAGCAGCCCACGACAGGGGATAGATGAGCAGTACTTC. Its protein product is CASSPRQGIDEQYF. The chain combines TRBV2 with TRBJ2-5; 8 nucleotides agree with TRBD1. CDR1 is SNHLY, CDR2 FYNNEI, per germline. This CDR3 is built from 14 residues. V shed 6 bases, J shed 11 bases, and the junction held 14 bases outside the gene matches.

The chain combines TRBV5-1 with TRBJ1-6; D is perhaps TRBD1 (5 bases). Per the germline V gene, CDR1 is SGHRS and CDR2 is YFSETQ. This CDR3 has 18 amino acids. Trimming took off 4 bases at V and 7 bases at J, with 24 bases between the two ends. The CDR3 DNA reads TGCGCCAGCAGCCCCGGGACGGTGGAGCTTCTTAACAATTCACCCCTCCACTTT. Translated, it gives CASSPGTVELLNNSPLHF.

V gene TRBV10-3 combines with J gene TRBJ2-3, with D perhaps matching TRBD1 (6 bases). Germline loops: CDR1 ENHRY, CDR2 SYGVKD. Trimming left V 4 bases short and J 2 bases short, with 10 bases between. The CDR3 has 14 amino acids. CDR3 region: CAISAGQTTDTQYF. In DNA form, the CDR3 reads TGTGCCATCAGTGCAGGACAGACCACAGATACGCAGTATTTT.

V usage is TRBV5-1 and J usage is TRBJ2-6, with D uncertain. V was shortened by 1 base and J by 4 bases, with 12 bases between the two germline ends. CDR3 length equals 16 residues. Germline V CDR1 and CDR2: SGHRS, YFSETQ. CDR3 coding DNA: TGCGCCAGCAGCTTGACAAGGGCTGACGGGGCCAACGTCCTGACTTTC. This encodes CASSLTRADGANVLTF. Variable domain in full (rest from reference TRBV5-1 and TRBJ2-6): KAGVTQTPRYLIKTRGQQVTLSCSPISGHRSVSWYQQTPGQGLQFLFEYFSETQRNKGNFPGRFSGRQFSNSRSEMNVSTLELGDSALYLCASSLTRADGANVLTFGAGSRLTVL.

J is TRBJ2-1 and V is TRBV5-6; D not resolved. Between the trimmed V and J ends, which lost 4 bases and 9 bases, there was a span of 11 bases. The germline CDR1 and CDR2 sequences are SGHDT and YYEEEE. This CDR3 has 12 amino acids. The CDR3 is CASSQWWSEQFF. The CDR3 nucleotides read TGTGCCAGCAGCCAATGGTGGAGTGAGCAGTTCTTC.

This clonotype is labeled as medium-sized (0.01 to 0.1%). J is TRBJ1-6 and V is TRBV7-8; D is ambiguous. The CDR3 loop spans 17 amino acids. Germline loops: CDR1 SGHVS, CDR2 FQNEAQ. Trimming cost V 1 base and J 0 bases, with 10 bases left between them. The CDR3 bases are TGTGCCAGCAGCTTAGAGTTTCGGAGCTCCTATAATTCACCCCTCCACTTT. Its protein product is CASSLEFRSSYNSPLHF.

The rearrangement uses TRBV29-1 and TRBJ2-5; tentatively, D is TRBD1 (6 bases). This CDR3 is built from 12 residues. CDR1 and CDR2 (germline): SQVTM, ANQGSEA. With 6 bases removed from V and 3 bases from J, the gap between germline ends came to 11 bases. The CDR3 loop reads CSVAGDEETQYF. The CDR3 DNA follows: TGCAGCGTCGCAGGGGATGAAGAGACCCAGTACTTC.

The chain combines TRBV11-2 with TRBJ2-7; 9 bases fit TRBD1. With V trimmed by 3 bases and J by 6 bases, 6 bases remained unmatched. From germline, CDR1 is SGHAT and CDR2 FQNNGV. The CDR3 length is 14 residues. CDR3 in amino acids: CASSFPGQGVEQYF. The CDR3 region has the DNA TGTGCCAGCAGCTTCCCGGGACAGGGAGTCGAGCAGTACTTC.

The chain combines TRBV5-5 with TRBJ2-7, with 8 positions matching TRBD1. Trimming took 2 bases from V and 0 from J; bases not matched to a gene: 4. The V gene's germline CDR1 is SGHKS and CDR2 YYEKEE (reference sequence). This CDR3 is 15 amino acids long. The CDR3: CASSFGQGFSYEQYF. The DNA for the CDR3 is TGTGCCAGCAGCTTCGGACAGGGCTTCTCCTACGAGCAGTACTTC.

This clonotype was picked up many times. The CDR3 sequence: CSAREPGPRNTEAFF. CDR3 nucleotide sequence: TGCAGTGCTAGAGAACCCGGGCCGAGGAACACTGAAGCTTTCTTT. V is TRBV20-1 and J is TRBJ1-1; D remains ambiguous. The germline CDR1 and CDR2 sequences are DFQATT and SNEGSKA (reference sequence). There are 15 residues in the CDR3. V lost 0 bases to trimming and J lost 1 base, with 12 bases between them.

This chain links TRBV7-6 with TRBJ2-3; no clear D gene. V dropped 2 bases and J dropped 6 bases, with 6 bases sitting between them. CDR3 length: 12 residues. CDR1 is SGHVS and CDR2 is FNYEAQ in the germline V gene. CDR3 coding DNA: TGTGCCAGCAGCTTATTAATGGATACGCAGTATTTT. Protein product: CASSLLMDTQYF.

The chain links TRBV28 to TRBJ2-3; 11 nucleotides align to TRBD2. The CDR3 contains 15 residues. The germline V gene encodes CDR1 MDHEN and CDR2 SYDVKM. Losses at the gene ends were 7 bases for V and 2 bases for J; bases not matched to a gene: 5. In DNA, the CDR3 is TGTGCCAGCACCGTTAGCGGGGGGGTCACAGATACGCAGTATTTT. Its protein is CASTVSGGVTDTQYF.

This clonotype showed up just a few times. The V and J genes are TRBV20-1 and TRBJ2-7, with 11 nucleotides matching TRBD2. The CDR3 is 16 residues long. CDR1 is DFQATT, CDR2 SNEGSKA, per germline (reference sequence). Unmatched junction bases numbered 11, after V lost 0 bases and J lost 7 bases. The CDR3: CSARDAASGGSNEQYF. CDR3 coding DNA: TGCAGTGCTAGAGATGCGGCTAGCGGGGGGTCGAATGAGCAGTACTTC.